A selection of T cell receptor beta chains follows, all from one sample in a study of cytomegalovirus exposure and HLA in healthy donors. The protocol was immunoSEQ multiplex PCR, while the TCRdb copy is restricted to in-frame clones and leaves out a portion. The sample includes about 56,000 clones, approximately 90% seen only once; the top ten take 0.95% to 1.3%. Material: PBMCs. The receptors were gathered from a man younger than 35 in good health and CMV-seronegative. Each CDR3 is given with its conserved first and last residue. The order of the fields is CDR3 protein, CDR3 DNA, V gene, D gene, clone size, J gene. A D gene is named only where the DNA matches it firmly. The size field is filled for only some rows; it gives once, few, many or a size class.

CDR3aa: CASSQGQGSGNTIYF; CDR3nt: TGTGCCAGCAGCCAAGGTCAGGGCTCTGGAAACACCATATATTTT; v_gene: TRBV14; d_gene: -; abundance: -; j_gene: TRBJ1-3
CDR3aa: CASSIDPGLGDNEQFF; CDR3nt: TGTGCCAGTAGTATAGACCCGGGACTAGGGGACAATGAGCAGTTCTTC; v_gene: TRBV19; d_gene: TRBD2; abundance: -; j_gene: TRBJ2-1
CDR3aa: CSAGGLAGGSEQFF; CDR3nt: TGCAGCGCCGGGGGTCTAGCGGGAGGTTCTGAGCAGTTCTTC; v_gene: TRBV29-1; d_gene: TRBD2; abundance: -; j_gene: TRBJ2-1
CDR3aa: CASSWTADLYEQYF; CDR3nt: TGTGCCAGCAGCTGGACAGCGGATCTCTACGAGCAGTACTTC; v_gene: TRBV11-2; d_gene: -; abundance: -; j_gene: TRBJ2-7
CDR3aa: CASSSRQRVLTF; CDR3nt: TGTGCCAGCAGTTCGAGACAGCGTGTCCTGACTTTC; v_gene: TRBV28; d_gene: -; abundance: -; j_gene: TRBJ2-6
CDR3aa: CATSLQETQYF; CDR3nt: TGTGCCACCAGCCTACAAGAGACCCAGTACTTC; v_gene: TRBV15; d_gene: -; abundance: -; j_gene: TRBJ2-5
CDR3aa: CASSYTGGSYEQYF; CDR3nt: TGTGCCAGCAGCTATACAGGGGGCTCCTACGAGCAGTACTTC; v_gene: TRBV9; d_gene: TRBD1; abundance: -; j_gene: TRBJ2-7
CDR3aa: CASGRGDSSNEQFF; CDR3nt: TGCGCCAGCGGCCGAGGGGACTCAAGTAATGAGCAGTTCTTC; v_gene: TRBV5-1; d_gene: -; abundance: -; j_gene: TRBJ2-1
CDR3aa: CASSLNGASGSTDTQYF; CDR3nt: TGTGCCAGCAGCCTAAACGGGGCTAGCGGGAGCACAGATACGCAGTATTTT; v_gene: TRBV7-2; d_gene: TRBD2; abundance: -; j_gene: TRBJ2-3
CDR3aa: CASSSTSAGLYNEQFF; CDR3nt: TGTGCCAGCAGTTCTACATCGGCAGGGCTATACAATGAGCAGTTCTTC; v_gene: TRBV6-5; d_gene: -; abundance: -; j_gene: TRBJ2-1
CDR3aa: CATSQSPRERGEQYF; CDR3nt: TGTGCCACCAGCCAATCCCCACGGGAGAGGGGCGAGCAGTACTTC; v_gene: TRBV15; d_gene: -; abundance: -; j_gene: TRBJ2-7
CDR3aa: CASSAGLQETQYF; CDR3nt: TGTGCCAGCAGCGCGGGACTCCAAGAGACCCAGTACTTC; v_gene: TRBV9; d_gene: -; abundance: once; j_gene: TRBJ2-5
CDR3aa: CASSPMNGLDAYF; CDR3nt: TGTGCCAGCAGCCCAATGAACGGACTAGACGCGTATTTT; v_gene: TRBV11-2; d_gene: TRBD2; abundance: -; j_gene: TRBJ2-3
CDR3aa: CASSLTGYGYTF; CDR3nt: TGCGCCAGCAGCTTGACAGGGTATGGCTACACCTTC; v_gene: TRBV5-1; d_gene: -; abundance: -; j_gene: TRBJ1-2
CDR3aa: CASSLSGASSEQYF; CDR3nt: TGTGCCAGCTCACTTAGCGGGGCTTCATCCGAGCAGTACTTC; v_gene: TRBV18; d_gene: TRBD2; abundance: -; j_gene: TRBJ2-7
CDR3aa: CASSGRGYEQYF; CDR3nt: TGCGCCAGCAGTGGCAGGGGGTACGAGCAGTACTTC; v_gene: TRBV5-1; d_gene: TRBD1; abundance: -; j_gene: TRBJ2-7
CDR3aa: CASREDVSYEQYF; CDR3nt: TGTGCCAGTCGAGAGGATGTCTCCTACGAGCAGTACTTC; v_gene: TRBV19; d_gene: -; abundance: -; j_gene: TRBJ2-7
CDR3aa: CASKVGAFGYTF; CDR3nt: TGTGCCAGCAAGGTGGGGGCATTCGGCTACACCTTC; v_gene: TRBV28; d_gene: -; abundance: -; j_gene: TRBJ1-2
CDR3aa: CASSFAGGSYEQYF; CDR3nt: TGTGCCAGCAGTTTTGCAGGGGGCTCCTACGAGCAGTACTTC; v_gene: TRBV27; d_gene: TRBD1; abundance: -; j_gene: TRBJ2-7
CDR3aa: CASSKGTEYNEQFF; CDR3nt: TGTGCCAGTAGTAAGGGGACAGAGTACAATGAGCAGTTCTTC; v_gene: TRBV19; d_gene: TRBD1; abundance: -; j_gene: TRBJ2-1
CDR3aa: CASSFSNQPQHF; CDR3nt: TGTGCCAGCAGTTTCTCTAATCAGCCCCAGCATTTT; v_gene: TRBV28; d_gene: -; abundance: -; j_gene: TRBJ1-5
CDR3aa: CASSLERDQETQYF; CDR3nt: TGTGCCAGCAGCCTCGAGCGGGACCAAGAGACCCAGTACTTC; v_gene: TRBV13; d_gene: -; abundance: once; j_gene: TRBJ2-5
CDR3aa: CAISQGNTEAFF; CDR3nt: TGTGCCATCAGTCAGGGCAACACTGAAGCTTTCTTT; v_gene: TRBV10-3; d_gene: -; abundance: -; j_gene: TRBJ1-1
CDR3aa: CASSLGQGPGPQHF; CDR3nt: TGTGCCAGCAGCTTGGGTCAGGGGCCCGGGCCCCAGCATTTT; v_gene: TRBV5-6; d_gene: -; abundance: few; j_gene: TRBJ1-5
CDR3aa: CASSPSTGLINEQFF; CDR3nt: TGCGCCAGCAGCCCTTCGACAGGGTTGATCAATGAGCAGTTCTTC; v_gene: TRBV4-1; d_gene: TRBD1; abundance: -; j_gene: TRBJ2-1
CDR3aa: CATSSNRRTNEKLFF; CDR3nt: TGTGCCACCAGCAGCAACCGGAGAACTAATGAAAAACTGTTTTTT; v_gene: TRBV15; d_gene: -; abundance: -; j_gene: TRBJ1-4
CDR3aa: CASSSFLPRQGRNTEAFF; CDR3nt: TGCGCCAGCAGCTCGTTCCTCCCCAGACAGGGGCGAAACACTGAAGCTTTCTTT; v_gene: TRBV5-1; d_gene: TRBD1; abundance: -; j_gene: TRBJ1-1
CDR3aa: CASSLTVVGGWQYF; CDR3nt: TGTGCCAGCAGTTTGACGGTTGTGGGAGGGTGGCAGTACTTC; v_gene: TRBV28; d_gene: TRBD2; abundance: -; j_gene: TRBJ2-7
CDR3aa: CATSRDSLGGEFF; CDR3nt: TGTGCCACCAGCAGAGATTCCCTCGGGGGGGAGTTCTTC; v_gene: TRBV15; d_gene: TRBD2; abundance: once; j_gene: TRBJ2-1
CDR3aa: CASSRDRGYEQYF; CDR3nt: TGTGCCAGCAGCCGGGACAGGGGCTACGAGCAGTACTTC; v_gene: TRBV7-8; d_gene: TRBD1; abundance: -; j_gene: TRBJ2-7
CDR3aa: CASSPAGGTDTQYF; CDR3nt: TGTGCCAGCAGCCCGGCAGGGGGCACAGATACGCAGTATTTT; v_gene: TRBV28; d_gene: -; abundance: -; j_gene: TRBJ2-3
CDR3aa: CASSRRTSGRVGQETQYF; CDR3nt: TGTGCCAGCAGTAGACGGACTAGCGGGAGGGTTGGCCAAGAGACCCAGTACTTC; v_gene: TRBV2; d_gene: TRBD2; abundance: -; j_gene: TRBJ2-5
CDR3aa: CATRRLRVADTQYF; CDR3nt: TGTGCCACTCGTAGACTCAGGGTGGCAGATACGCAGTATTTT; v_gene: TRBV6-1; d_gene: -; abundance: -; j_gene: TRBJ2-3
CDR3aa: CASSLGTKGETQYF; CDR3nt: TGTGCCAGCAGCCTCGGGACTAAAGGGGAGACCCAGTACTTC; v_gene: TRBV7-2; d_gene: TRBD2; abundance: once; j_gene: TRBJ2-5
CDR3aa: CASSLALAKRDPYEQYF; CDR3nt: TGTGCCAGCAGCTTAGCGCTGGCGAAGCGGGATCCCTACGAGCAGTACTTC; v_gene: TRBV7-2; d_gene: TRBD2; abundance: once; j_gene: TRBJ2-7
CDR3aa: CASSQDFLLAKNIQYF; CDR3nt: TGCGCCAGCAGCCAAGATTTTCTTCTAGCCAAAAACATTCAGTACTTC; v_gene: TRBV4-1; d_gene: -; abundance: -; j_gene: TRBJ2-4
CDR3aa: CASSIGQGQETQYF; CDR3nt: TGCGCCAGCAGTATAGGACAGGGTCAAGAGACCCAGTACTTC; v_gene: TRBV5-1; d_gene: TRBD1; abundance: -; j_gene: TRBJ2-5
CDR3aa: CASSPSRYEQYF; CDR3nt: TGTGCCAGCAGCCCCAGCAGGTACGAGCAGTACTTC; v_gene: TRBV6-5; d_gene: -; abundance: -; j_gene: TRBJ2-7
CDR3aa: CAISRAAVVSDYYEQYF; CDR3nt: TGTGCCATCAGTAGGGCTGCGGTGGTCTCCGACTACTACGAGCAGTACTTC; v_gene: TRBV10-3; d_gene: -; abundance: -; j_gene: TRBJ2-7
CDR3aa: CSAALGGVRVGEKLFF; CDR3nt: TGCAGCGCGGCCCTTGGGGGCGTCCGTGTCGGGGAAAAACTGTTTTTT; v_gene: TRBV29-1; d_gene: -; abundance: -; j_gene: TRBJ1-4
CDR3aa: CASSLPGEGYEQYF; CDR3nt: TGTGCCAGCAGCTTACCAGGGGAGGGCTACGAGCAGTACTTC; v_gene: TRBV7-9; d_gene: -; abundance: -; j_gene: TRBJ2-7
CDR3aa: CASSLYGTGNYEQYF; CDR3nt: TGCGCCAGCAGCTTGTACGGGACAGGGAACTACGAGCAGTACTTC; v_gene: TRBV5-1; d_gene: TRBD1; abundance: -; j_gene: TRBJ2-7
CDR3aa: CASSEGQGRYTF; CDR3nt: TGTGCCAGCAGTGAAGGGCAGGGGCGCTACACCTTC; v_gene: TRBV2; d_gene: -; abundance: -; j_gene: TRBJ1-2
CDR3aa: CASSPDRNQPQHF; CDR3nt: TGTGCCAGCTCACCAGACAGGAATCAGCCCCAGCATTTT; v_gene: TRBV18; d_gene: -; abundance: -; j_gene: TRBJ1-5
CDR3aa: CASGEGGRGYTF; CDR3nt: TGTGCCAGCGGTGAGGGCGGGAGGGGCTACACCTTC; v_gene: TRBV28; d_gene: -; abundance: few; j_gene: TRBJ1-2
CDR3aa: CASSFSGRPYEQYF; CDR3nt: TGTGCCAGCAGTTTCAGCGGGAGGCCCTACGAGCAGTACTTC; v_gene: TRBV28; d_gene: TRBD2; abundance: -; j_gene: TRBJ2-7
CDR3aa: CASSLRQGGNTGELFF; CDR3nt: TGCGCCAGCAGCTTACGACAGGGTGGAAACACCGGGGAGCTGTTTTTT; v_gene: TRBV5-1; d_gene: TRBD1; abundance: -; j_gene: TRBJ2-2
CDR3aa: CASSYGLGANEQFF; CDR3nt: TGTGCCAGCAGTTACGGGCTAGGGGCCAATGAGCAGTTCTTC; v_gene: TRBV6-6; d_gene: -; abundance: once; j_gene: TRBJ2-1